A single sample gave rise to the 3 T cell receptor beta chains below, sequenced in a study of blood T cell repertoires in COVID-19. The protocol was immunoSEQ multiplex PCR, while the TCRdb copy is restricted to in-frame clones and leaves out a portion. The sample has some 200,000 clones; 85% are singletons. Sequencing input: peripheral blood. These receptors all come from a man aged 45-65 years who had recovered from COVID-19.

V is TRBV5-1 and J is TRBJ1-4; no definite D call. V lost 3 bases and J lost 3, with 15 bases in between. This CDR3 is built from 16 residues. Germline values: CDR1 SGHRS, CDR2 YFSETQ. The CDR3 DNA is TGCGCCAGCAGCTCGACGGGTTCCTCGGCTAATGAAAAACTGTTTTTT. This codes for CASSSTGSSANEKLFF.

The gene calls are TRBV25-1 and TRBJ2-7, with 9 bases identical to TRBD2. This CDR3 has 15 amino acids. From germline, CDR1 is MGHDK and CDR2 SYGVNS. Trimming at V came to 0 bases and at J to 5 bases, leaving 5 bases not matched to a gene. This chain's CDR3 is CASSEYSSGIDEQYF. CDR3 nucleotide sequence: TGTGCCAGCAGTGAATACTCTAGCGGGATCGACGAGCAGTACTTC.

The chain recombines TRBV19 with TRBJ2-7, with a tentative D call TRBD1 (6 bases). The CDR3 sequence is 13 residues long. V lost 6 bases and J lost 2, with 11 bases in between. Germline CDR1 and CDR2: LNHDA and SQIVND (reference sequence). CDR3 loop: CASRRQDAYEQYF. The CDR3 nucleotides are TGTGCCAGTAGAAGACAGGATGCCTACGAGCAGTACTTC.